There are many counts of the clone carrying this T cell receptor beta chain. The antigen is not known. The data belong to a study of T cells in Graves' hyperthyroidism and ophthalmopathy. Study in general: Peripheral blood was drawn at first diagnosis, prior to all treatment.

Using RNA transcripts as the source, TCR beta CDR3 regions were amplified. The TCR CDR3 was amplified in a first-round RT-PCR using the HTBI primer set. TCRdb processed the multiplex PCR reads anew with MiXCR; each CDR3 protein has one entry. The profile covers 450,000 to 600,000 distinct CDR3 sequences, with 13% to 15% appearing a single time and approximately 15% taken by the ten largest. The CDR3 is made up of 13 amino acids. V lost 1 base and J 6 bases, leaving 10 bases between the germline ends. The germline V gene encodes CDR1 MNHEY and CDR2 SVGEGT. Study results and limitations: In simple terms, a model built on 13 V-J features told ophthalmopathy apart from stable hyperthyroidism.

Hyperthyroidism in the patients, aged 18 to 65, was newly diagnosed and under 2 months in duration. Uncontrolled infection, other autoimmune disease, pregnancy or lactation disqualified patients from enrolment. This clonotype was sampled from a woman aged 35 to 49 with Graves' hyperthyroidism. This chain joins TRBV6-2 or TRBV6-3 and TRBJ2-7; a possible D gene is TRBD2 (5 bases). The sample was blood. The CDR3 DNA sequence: TGTGCCAGCAGTTACTGGCTCGAGGGCGAGCAGTACTTC. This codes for CASSYWLEGEQYF.